The clone carrying this T cell receptor beta chain was recorded at least ten times. CDR1 is LNHDA, CDR2 SQIVND, per germline (reference sequence). This CDR3 region has 16 residues. Unmatched junction bases numbered 12, after V lost 6 bases and J lost 7 bases. The sample comes from a study of blood T cell repertoires in COVID-19. In the study overall: From the United States, Italy and Spain came samples of acute and convalescent COVID-19. In each case, the material was cDNA or gDNA derived from T cells, B-cell-depleted T cells, or PBMCs.

The authors' processing: Reference gene primer amplification gave estimated nucleated cell counts. The protocol was immunoSEQ multiplex PCR, while the TCRdb copy is restricted to in-frame clones and leaves out a portion. Clonal size and the V and J genes are those of that table, whereas D and trimming came from the DNA. The profile shows about 280,000 clones, about 82% of them singletons. The clonotype was recovered from a man aged 50 to 59 with active or convalescent COVID-19. This chain uses TRBV19 with TRBJ1-5; 10 bases align to TRBD1. Specimen: peripheral blood. The CDR3 DNA follows: TGTGCCAGTAGCCAGACGGGACAGGGGAACCGGCAGCCCCAGCATTTT. Translation gives CASSQTGQGNRQPQHF.